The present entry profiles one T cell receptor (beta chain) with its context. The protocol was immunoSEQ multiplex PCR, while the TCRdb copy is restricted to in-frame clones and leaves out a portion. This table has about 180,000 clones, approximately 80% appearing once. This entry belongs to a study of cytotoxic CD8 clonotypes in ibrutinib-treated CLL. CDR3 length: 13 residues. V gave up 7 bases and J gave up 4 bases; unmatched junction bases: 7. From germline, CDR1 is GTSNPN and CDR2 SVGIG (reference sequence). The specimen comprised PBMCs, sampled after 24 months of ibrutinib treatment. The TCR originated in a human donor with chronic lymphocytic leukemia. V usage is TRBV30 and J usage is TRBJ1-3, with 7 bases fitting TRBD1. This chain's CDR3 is CASERGGGNTIYF. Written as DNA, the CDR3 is TGTGCCTCCGAGAGAGGGGGCGGAAACACCATATATTTT.